The present T cell receptor beta chain was sequenced within a study of human T cells and chemical hapten exposure. In germline, CDR1 is LNHDA, CDR2 SQIVND (reference sequence). The CDR3 has 14 residues. V was pared by 3 bases and J by 6 bases, with 4 bases of the junction left unmatched. There are a few counts of this clonotype. Individual cDNA molecules had unique molecular identifiers attached to them by the library. TCRdb ran MiXCR on the RACE reads and lists one entry per CDR3 protein. Of 300,000 to 400,000 distinct CDR3 sequences in the sample, 5.1% were seen once. Stated time point: pre-sensitization, week 0. Treatment described: therapeutic diphenylcyclopropenone sensitization with weekly scalp DPC.

This TCR was sampled from a woman aged 45 to 65 with alopecia areata. Some clones in this sample may be carry-over from other donors' samples. The sequences come from whole blood, collected in connection with sensitization to the hapten diphenylcyclopropenone (DPC). J is TRBJ2-7 and V is TRBV19, with 11 bases lining up with TRBD1. CDR3 sequence reads: CASSISDRGREQYF. CDR3 DNA sequence: TGTGCCAGTAGTATTTCGGACAGGGGGCGCGAGCAGTACTTC.